These T cell receptor beta chains were read from a single sample in a study of CD8 T cells in ankylosing spondylitis. MiXCR, run by TCRdb on the 5' RACE reads, gives a single entry per CDR3 protein. Among 150,000 to 200,000 distinct CDR3 sequences listed, roughly 13% were seen once. The sample was blood, either unsorted or a sorted T cell fraction (not recorded which). The source of these receptors is a female donor with ankylosing spondylitis or in good health (not recorded which). The CDR3 runs from the conserved cysteine through the conserved F or W. The D gene is left open where the match is weak. Clone size is not always given. Where it is, it says once, few, many or a class for expanded clones.

size	D	V	J	DNA	CDR3
many	-	TRBV12-3/TRBV12-4	TRBJ2-1	TGTGCCAGCAGTTTGTTGAGAGTCTACAATGAGCAGTTCTTC	CASSLLRVYNEQFF
-	-	TRBV4-3	TRBJ1-3	TGCGCCAGCAGCGGGGCCAGCTCTGGAAACACCATATATTTT	CASSGASSGNTIYF
many	TRBD1	TRBV7-8	TRBJ2-1	TGTGCCAGCAGCCACCGACAGGGAATCGTGGATGAGCAGTTCTTC	CASSHRQGIVDEQFF
many	TRBD2	TRBV7-9	TRBJ2-7	TGTGCCAGCAGCCTTAGCGGGAGTGCAGGAGGCGAGCAGTACTTC	CASSLSGSAGGEQYF
many	TRBD1	TRBV5-1	TRBJ1-5	TGCGCCAGCAGCCCATGGACAGGGGGCAATCAGCCCCAGCATTTT	CASSPWTGGNQPQHF
many	TRBD1	TRBV28	TRBJ1-2	TGTGCCAGTTCCACAGGGGCTGAAAGCTATGGCTACACCTTC	CASSTGAESYGYTF
many	-	TRBV7-9	TRBJ1-1	TGTGCCAGCAGCCCAACTAGCCAGGGTCGAGCTTTCTTT	CASSPTSQGRAFF
few	-	TRBV7-2	TRBJ1-6	TGTGCCAGCAGTAATGGTTCACCCCTCCACTTT	CASSNGSPLHF
few	-	TRBV6-6	TRBJ2-1	TGTGCCAGCAGTTATAGCAACAATGAGCAGTTCTTC	CASSYSNNEQFF
few	TRBD2	TRBV15	TRBJ2-7	TGTGCCACCAGCAGAGATTTGAGGAGCGGGACCTACGAGCAGTACTTC	CATSRDLRSGTYEQYF
many	-	TRBV4-3	TRBJ2-3	TGCGCCAGCAGCCAAGATTGGGGCCGATGGGGGAGCGGGGATACGCAGTATTTT	CASSQDWGRWGSGDTQYF
few	-	TRBV12-3/TRBV12-4	TRBJ1-2	TGTGCCAGCAGTTATAGACACCAATTATATGGCTACACCTTC	CASSYRHQLYGYTF
few	TRBD2	TRBV19	TRBJ2-1	TGTGCCAGTACTGGACTAGCGGACCCCCGGGGAGAGCAGTTCTTC	CASTGLADPRGEQFF
few	-	TRBV30	TRBJ1-2	TGTGCCTGGAGAACAGGGATCGCCTCTAACTATGGCTACACCTTC	CAWRTGIASNYGYTF
many	-	TRBV12-3/TRBV12-4	TRBJ2-2	TGTGCCAGCAGTTTGGGCGGGAACACCGGGGAGCTGTTTTTT	CASSLGGNTGELFF
many	TRBD2	TRBV7-2	TRBJ2-3	TGTGCCAGCAGCTTAAGGGCTAGCGGGAGCAGCACAGATACGCAGTATTTT	CASSLRASGSSTDTQYF
many	-	TRBV7-3	TRBJ2-3	TGTGCCAGCAGCAAAGCAGGGAGTCCAGATACGCAGTATTTT	CASSKAGSPDTQYF
-	TRBD1	TRBV20-1	TRBJ2-1	TGCAGTGCTAGAGGAGACAGGGACAATGAGCAGTTCTTC	CSARGDRDNEQFF
-	-	TRBV27	TRBJ2-7	TGTGCCAGCGGAGTTCCCCGGGGCCTCCCCCACGAGCAGTACTTC	CASGVPRGLPHEQYF
many	-	TRBV18	TRBJ1-1	TGTGCCAGCTCATCACGACAGGCGGAAGCTTTCTTT	CASSSRQAEAFF
few	-	TRBV5-1	TRBJ2-1	TGCGCCAGCAGCTTGGCCGGGGGCCTGGATGAGCAGTTCTTC	CASSLAGGLDEQFF
many	-	TRBV5-1	TRBJ2-2	TGCGCCAGCAGCCCGAACCTTGCGGACACCGGGGAGCTGTTTTTT	CASSPNLADTGELFF
-	-	TRBV7-9	TRBJ2-2	TGTGCCATCTTACCCGGGGGGGAGCTGTTTTTT	CAILPGGELFF
few	-	TRBV19	TRBJ1-2	TGTGCCAGTAGTATAGAGGGGCAGCGTGGCTACACCTTC	CASSIEGQRGYTF
many	-	TRBV4-2	TRBJ2-3	TGTGCCAGCAGCCAAGCCCCCCACGATACGCAGTATTTT	CASSQAPHDTQYF
many	TRBD1	TRBV5-5	TRBJ2-5	TGTGCCAGCAGGGTAGGGACAGGGCCCTGGGAGACCCAGTACTTC	CASRVGTGPWETQYF
-	-	TRBV12-3/TRBV12-4	TRBJ2-7	TGTGCCAGCAAGGGCCCGGGAAGTGAGCAGTACTTC	CASKGPGSEQYF
many	-	TRBV20-1	TRBJ2-2	TGCAGTGCTAGAGATCGCTCTTTCACCGGGGAGCTGTTTTTT	CSARDRSFTGELFF
many	-	TRBV27	TRBJ1-6	TGTGCCAGCAGTTTATCGGGAGGGACACCCAATTCACCCCTCCACTTT	CASSLSGGTPNSPLHF
many	-	TRBV15	TRBJ2-3	TGTGCCACCAGCAGACCCGAAACGAGGCAGTATTTT	CATSRPETRQYF
-	TRBD1	TRBV6-2/TRBV6-3	TRBJ2-7	TGTGCCAGCAGTTACCCCCCGGGACAGACCTACGAGCAGTACTTC	CASSYPPGQTYEQYF
many	-	TRBV20-1	TRBJ1-5	TGCAGTGCTAGAGTAGGACAGATATATCAGCCCCAGCATTTT	CSARVGQIYQPQHF
-	TRBD1	TRBV30	TRBJ1-5	TGTGCCTGGAGTATAAAACCAGGGGGACCCCTTTATAGCAATCAGCCCCAGCATTTT	CAWSIKPGGPLYSNQPQHF
few	-	TRBV12-5	TRBJ2-3	TGTGCTAGTGGTCCGGCCCTTAGCGGTACCTTCACAGATACGCAGTATTTT	CASGPALSGTFTDTQYF
many	-	TRBV12-3/TRBV12-4	TRBJ2-7	TGTGCCAGCTCGACGGAGGTGGCAAGACACGAGCAGTACTTC	CASSTEVARHEQYF
few	-	TRBV11-2	TRBJ1-1	TGTGCCAGCAGCTTAATCGGGGGCAGAGAAGCTTTCTTT	CASSLIGGREAFF
few	-	TRBV7-6	TRBJ1-1	TGTGCCAGCAGCACCGCAGGGGACACTGAAGCTTTCTTT	CASSTAGDTEAFF
few	TRBD1	TRBV7-7	TRBJ2-1	TGTGCCAGCAGCTTAGCGCAGGGGGAGTACAATGAGCAGTTCTTC	CASSLAQGEYNEQFF
many	TRBD1	TRBV19	TRBJ1-1	TGTGCCAGTAACCCCGGGACAGGGGGCCTCACTGAAGCTTTCTTT	CASNPGTGGLTEAFF
many	-	TRBV28	TRBJ1-1	TGTGCCAGCGAGTTATGGGCCGGCACTGAAGCTTTCTTT	CASELWAGTEAFF
many	-	TRBV10-3	TRBJ1-2	TGTGCCATCAGTGAATGGCAGGGAGCTAACTATGGCTACACCTTC	CAISEWQGANYGYTF
few	-	TRBV7-3	TRBJ2-3	TGTGCCAGCAGCCCCTCGGGGGAGCTGAATACGCAGTATTTT	CASSPSGELNTQYF
many	-	TRBV6-2/TRBV6-3	TRBJ1-2	TGTGCCAGCAGAGACAGTTACTATGGCTACACCTTC	CASRDSYYGYTF
few	TRBD2	TRBV20-1	TRBJ2-1	TGCAGTGCTATTAAGCGGGAGGGCCAATATGAGCAGTTCTTC	CSAIKREGQYEQFF
many	TRBD2	TRBV12-3/TRBV12-4	TRBJ2-7	TGTGCCAGCAGTCCATTGGGGGCTAGCGGGAGGGCCTACGAGCAGTACTTC	CASSPLGASGRAYEQYF
many	-	TRBV27	TRBJ2-7	TGTGCCAGCAGTGGCTACCGCATCGGAGAGCAGTACTTC	CASSGYRIGEQYF
few	-	TRBV5-1	TRBJ2-7	TGCGCCAGCGCACCGGACAGTTCCTACGAGCAGTACTTC	CASAPDSSYEQYF
-	-	TRBV5-1	TRBJ1-2	TGCGCCAGCAGCCCCGAGACGCAGAACTATGGCTACACCTTC	CASSPETQNYGYTF
many	-	TRBV19	TRBJ2-1	TGTGCCAGTAGTATAGATGCGGGAAGCTCCTACAATGAGCAGTTCTTC	CASSIDAGSSYNEQFF
few	-	TRBV27	TRBJ2-7	TGTGCCAGCAGAGGGAACAGCTTCAACGAGCAGTACTTC	CASRGNSFNEQYF
few	TRBD1	TRBV11-3	TRBJ2-4	TGTGCCAGCAGCTCCTTGGACAGGTGGGGGTCCAAAAACATTCAGTACTTC	CASSSLDRWGSKNIQYF